The rows below give T cell receptor beta chains drawn from one sample of a study of blood T cell repertoires in COVID-19. Using immunoSEQ multiplex PCR, the repertoire was profiled, and TCRdb retains in-frame clones only, with some absent. The profile shows 150,000 to 200,000 clones, around 79% of them singletons. Source material: peripheral blood. Every receptor here comes from a woman aged 40 to 49 with COVID-19, enrolled during active disease. Each CDR3 is given with its conserved first and last residue. The order of the fields is CDR3 length, V gene, J gene, clone size, D gene, CDR3 DNA, CDR3 protein. D genes are given only for firm matches. Clone size is given for some rows only: seen once, a few or many times, or a class if the clone is expanded.

15	TRBV6-2/TRBV6-3	TRBJ2-3	few	TRBD2	TGTGCCAGCAGTTACGAGCGGGGACCCACAGATACGCAGTATTTT	CASSYERGPTDTQYF
13	TRBV30	TRBJ1-1	many	-	TGTGCCTGGGTGGGGCTGGGTGGGGCTGAAGCTTTCTTT	CAWVGLGGAEAFF
14	TRBV30	TRBJ1-4	-	TRBD1	TGTGCCTGGACACCCGGGACAGGGGGTGAAAAACTGTTTTTT	CAWTPGTGGEKLFF
15	TRBV11-2	TRBJ2-7	once	-	TGTGCCAGCAGCTTAGCACAGGGTCCTATCTACGAGCAGTACTTC	CASSLAQGPIYEQYF
14	TRBV5-1	TRBJ2-7	-	TRBD1	TGCGCCAGCAGCTTGGGGGGACAGGGGTCCGAGCAGTACTTC	CASSLGGQGSEQYF
19	TRBV7-8	TRBJ2-5	-	TRBD2	TGTGCCAGCAACTTGGGGCCGACTAGCGGGAGAGTGGGGCAGGAGACCCAGTACTTC	CASNLGPTSGRVGQETQYF
13	TRBV7-3	TRBJ2-5	-	-	TGTGCCAGCAGCCCAGGGGTCCAAGAGACCCAGTACTTC	CASSPGVQETQYF
13	TRBV24-1	TRBJ2-1	-	-	TGTGCCACCAGTGGGACTCCCTACAATGAGCAGTTCTTC	CATSGTPYNEQFF
13	TRBV12-3/TRBV12-4	TRBJ1-2	once	TRBD1	TGTGCCAGCAGTTTAGCCACGGGACAGGGGGCCCGCTTC	CASSLATGQGARF
15	TRBV4-1	TRBJ2-7	-	TRBD1	TGCGCCAGCAGCCTCGGACAGGGAACTGCCTACGAGCAGTACTTC	CASSLGQGTAYEQYF
11	TRBV6-5	TRBJ2-7	-	-	TGTGCCAGTGCGGTGACCTACGAGCAGTACTTC	CASAVTYEQYF
16	TRBV5-6	TRBJ2-3	-	TRBD2	TGTGCCAGCAGCTTGCTGACCGCGGGAGTCACAGATACGCAGTATTTT	CASSLLTAGVTDTQYF
14	TRBV6-5	TRBJ1-3	-	-	TGTGCCAGCAGCACGACATTTCCTTTAAACACCATATATTTT	CASSTTFPLNTIYF
15	TRBV7-2	TRBJ2-7	-	-	TGTGCCAGCAGCTTAGCAGGCGGATACACCTACGAGCAGTACTTC	CASSLAGGYTYEQYF
17	TRBV18	TRBJ1-5	-	TRBD1	TGTGCCAGCTCAGAAATCCAGGGGGCCCATAGCAATCAGCCCCAGCATTTT	CASSEIQGAHSNQPQHF
15	TRBV25-1	TRBJ1-5	-	TRBD1	TGTGCCAGCACCCGGGGACAGGGCGGCAATCAGCCCCAGCATTTT	CASTRGQGGNQPQHF
14	TRBV29-1	TRBJ2-7	-	TRBD1	TGCAGCGTCCTGCCCGGGGACAGAGAAGCCGAGCAGTACTTC	CSVLPGDREAEQYF
16	TRBV14	TRBJ2-3	-	TRBD2	TGTGCCAGCAGAAGAGGGCGGGGGAGACACACAGATACGCAGTATTTT	CASRRGRGRHTDTQYF
13	TRBV6-5	TRBJ1-1	-	-	TGTGCCAGCACCCGTCTAGGGGACACTGAAGCTTTCTTT	CASTRLGDTEAFF
13	TRBV6-2/TRBV6-3	TRBJ2-7	-	-	TGTGCCAGCAGTTACCAGGGGTCAAACGAGCAGTACTTC	CASSYQGSNEQYF
15	TRBV9	TRBJ1-5	-	TRBD1	TGTGCCAGCAGCGAGGGGACAGGGAGCAATCAGCCCCAGCATTTT	CASSEGTGSNQPQHF
16	TRBV5-6	TRBJ1-5	-	-	TGTGCCAGCAGCTTCTCGGACAGAAGGAGCAATCAGCCCCAGCATTTT	CASSFSDRRSNQPQHF
16	TRBV6-5	TRBJ2-7	-	TRBD1	TGTGCCAGCAGTTGGGGACAGGGGTTAAGCTCCTACGAGCAGTACTTC	CASSWGQGLSSYEQYF
15	TRBV30	TRBJ2-1	few	-	TGTGCCTGGGGGGGAAGTGGCAGGACTTACAATGAGCAGTTCTTC	CAWGGSGRTYNEQFF
14	TRBV5-4	TRBJ1-2	once	-	TGTGCCAGCAGCTTGGATTGGGGGGGCGATGGCTACACCTTC	CASSLDWGGDGYTF
14	TRBV11-2	TRBJ1-2	once	-	TGTGCCAGCAGCGGCGCGGGGGGCGTTTTTGGCTACACCTTC	CASSGAGGVFGYTF
16	TRBV27	TRBJ2-1	-	-	TGTGCCAGCAGTAACATCCCGGGACTTACTGGCAATGAGCAGTTCTTC	CASSNIPGLTGNEQFF
14	TRBV7-2	TRBJ1-1	-	TRBD1	TGTGCCAGCAGCCAGTACAGGGGGAACACTGAAGCTTTCTTT	CASSQYRGNTEAFF
17	TRBV5-1	TRBJ2-1	-	TRBD2	TGCGCCAGCAGCTCGACGTTGACTAGCGGGAGGGTCAGTGAGCAGTTCTTC	CASSSTLTSGRVSEQFF
12	TRBV2	TRBJ2-7	-	-	TGTGCCAGCAGTCAGGAAAGCTACGAGCAGTACTTC	CASSQESYEQYF
15	TRBV5-1	TRBJ1-1	once	-	TGCGCCAGCACCGTACAGACAAGTATGAACACTGAAGCTTTCTTT	CASTVQTSMNTEAFF
16	TRBV5-1	TRBJ1-4	-	-	TGCGCCAGCAGCTTGGAGGGGGTCCCTGTCCGGGAAAAACTGTTTTTT	CASSLEGVPVREKLFF
13	TRBV9	TRBJ1-5	many	-	TGTGCCAGCAGCGTTGACTTGGCCCAGCCCCAGCATTTT	CASSVDLAQPQHF
14	TRBV2	TRBJ1-5	-	-	TGTGCCAGCAATACCCCCTTCGACAGCCAGCCCCAGCATTTT	CASNTPFDSQPQHF
13	TRBV19	TRBJ1-1	-	-	TGTGCCAGTAGTTCGACAGGGAACACTGAAGCTTTCTTT	CASSSTGNTEAFF
14	TRBV10-3	TRBJ1-1	-	TRBD1	TGTGCCATCAGTCGACAGGGGGGCGACACTGAAGCTTTCTTT	CAISRQGGDTEAFF
17	TRBV4-1	TRBJ1-5	-	-	TGCGCCAGCAGCCAAGAACGGACAGCTCTGGCTAATCAGCCCCAGCATTTT	CASSQERTALANQPQHF
12	TRBV29-1	TRBJ2-7	-	TRBD2	TGCAGCGGTGGCGGGAGAGTCGAAGAGCAGTACTTC	CSGGGRVEEQYF
16	TRBV19	TRBJ1-1	once	-	TGTGCCAGTACCTCAACCGGGGGGGGCCTGAACACTGAAGCTTTCTTT	CASTSTGGGLNTEAFF
14	TRBV2	TRBJ1-2	-	-	TGTGCCAGCACAAGGGGGTTAGCTAACTATGGCTACACCTTC	CASTRGLANYGYTF
15	TRBV9	TRBJ2-3	-	-	TGTGCCAGCAGCGTAGGGAACCCGGGAACAGATACGCAGTATTTT	CASSVGNPGTDTQYF
13	TRBV19	TRBJ2-7	-	-	TGTGCCAGTAGCACCTTAGCGGCATACGAGCAGTACTTC	CASSTLAAYEQYF
15	TRBV15	TRBJ1-6	-	-	TGTGCCACCAGCAGAGAAGGGACTTGGAATTCACCCCTCCACTTT	CATSREGTWNSPLHF
14	TRBV18	TRBJ1-2	-	-	TGTGCCAGCTCTCCATCTTCTTCTCCCTCTGGCTACACCTTC	CASSPSSSPSGYTF
14	TRBV7-2	TRBJ1-2	-	-	TGTGCCAGCAGCTTATCGCGTGCTAACTATGGCTACACCTTC	CASSLSRANYGYTF
15	TRBV7-2	TRBJ2-5	once	TRBD2	TGTGCCAGCAGCTTCCCCCGAGCGGGAGGGGAGACCCAGTACTTC	CASSFPRAGGETQYF
15	TRBV19	TRBJ1-5	-	TRBD1	TGTGCCAGTATAGACAGGGCTTATAGCAATCAGCCCCAGCATTTT	CASIDRAYSNQPQHF
12	TRBV25-1	TRBJ1-1	few	-	TGTGCCAGCAGTGAAGGAGAGGGGGGGGCTTTCTTT	CASSEGEGGAFF
17	TRBV18	TRBJ2-2	-	-	TGTGCCAGCTCACCCCCGCGGGACAGCCTGAACACCGGGGAGCTGTTTTTT	CASSPPRDSLNTGELFF
15	TRBV7-2	TRBJ1-6	-	-	TGTGCCAGCAGCTTAAATCAGGCCTCCTCTTCACCCCTCCACTTT	CASSLNQASSSPLHF
15	TRBV5-1	TRBJ2-7	-	-	TGCGCCAGCAGGATTGACAGTTCCAGCTCCTACGAGCAGTACTTC	CASRIDSSSSYEQYF
15	TRBV7-9	TRBJ1-2	-	TRBD1	TGTGCCAGCAGCTCCCTAGGGCCGACAGGGGGCGGCTACACCTTC	CASSSLGPTGGGYTF
13	TRBV7-2	TRBJ1-6	few	-	TGTGCCAGCAGCTTAGACAGGGATTCACCCCTCCACTTT	CASSLDRDSPLHF